A selection of T cell receptor beta chains follows, all from one sample in a study of control samples from healthy donors and cancer patients. The table came from immunoSEQ multiplex PCR; TCRdb's copy has only in-frame clones and leaves some out. The data show around 150,000 clones, approximately 90% seen once. Sequenced sample: blood. These TCRs come from a man younger than 45 in good health. The CDR3 runs from the conserved cysteine through the conserved F or W. Each record gives: V gene, D gene, J gene, clone size, CDR3 DNA, CDR3 protein. A D gene is named only where the DNA matches it firmly. The size entry is marked missing in some rows and otherwise reads once, few, many or a size class.

v_gene: TRBV3-1/TRBV3-2
d_gene: .
j_gene: TRBJ1-3
abundance: .
CDR3nt: TGTGCCAGCAGCCAGGAATTACGAAGAAACACCATATATTTT
CDR3aa: CASSQELRRNTIYF

v_gene: TRBV19
d_gene: TRBD2
j_gene: TRBJ2-1
abundance: .
CDR3nt: TGTGCCAGTAGCACGCCGTGGCGCGGGGGGCACCACAATAATTACAATGAGCAGTTCTTC
CDR3aa: CASSTPWRGGHHNNYNEQFF

v_gene: TRBV14
d_gene: TRBD1
j_gene: TRBJ2-7
abundance: once
CDR3nt: TGTGCCAGCAGCCTCCGGACAGGGGGTCGATACGAGCAGTACTTC
CDR3aa: CASSLRTGGRYEQYF

v_gene: TRBV7-7
d_gene: TRBD2
j_gene: TRBJ2-3
abundance: .
CDR3nt: TGTGCCAGCAGCTCGGGGGGGGGCACAGATACGCAGTATTTT
CDR3aa: CASSSGGGTDTQYF

v_gene: TRBV6-2/TRBV6-3
d_gene: .
j_gene: TRBJ1-2
abundance: .
CDR3nt: TGTGCCAGCAGTTATCCCTGGACCGCTAACTATGGCTACACCTTC
CDR3aa: CASSYPWTANYGYTF

v_gene: TRBV19
d_gene: TRBD1
j_gene: TRBJ2-1
abundance: .
CDR3nt: TGTGCCAGTAAACAGGGGACAGGGCTCAACAATGAGCAGTTCTTC
CDR3aa: CASKQGTGLNNEQFF

v_gene: TRBV27
d_gene: .
j_gene: TRBJ2-1
abundance: .
CDR3nt: TGTGCCAGCAGTTTACCTCTCTTGGACGGGGACAATGAGCAGTTCTTC
CDR3aa: CASSLPLLDGDNEQFF

v_gene: TRBV30
d_gene: TRBD1
j_gene: TRBJ2-7
abundance: .
CDR3nt: TGTGCCTACCGGGACAGGGGTCTTCACGAGCAGTACTTC
CDR3aa: CAYRDRGLHEQYF

v_gene: TRBV5-1
d_gene: TRBD1
j_gene: TRBJ2-2
abundance: .
CDR3nt: TGCGCCAGCAGCTCCTGGACAGGGCTGGCCGGGGAGCTGTTTTTT
CDR3aa: CASSSWTGLAGELFF

v_gene: TRBV5-1
d_gene: .
j_gene: TRBJ1-1
abundance: .
CDR3nt: TGCGCCAGCAGCTTCGGTAGGACTGAAGCTTTCTTT
CDR3aa: CASSFGRTEAFF

v_gene: TRBV2
d_gene: .
j_gene: TRBJ1-1
abundance: .
CDR3nt: TGTGCCAGCAGTGAATTGACAGCTTACACTGAAGCTTTCTTT
CDR3aa: CASSELTAYTEAFF

v_gene: TRBV5-4
d_gene: .
j_gene: TRBJ1-5
abundance: .
CDR3nt: TGTGCCAGTCCGTCGGATCAGCCCCAGCATTTT
CDR3aa: CASPSDQPQHF

v_gene: TRBV18
d_gene: .
j_gene: TRBJ1-1
abundance: .
CDR3nt: TGTGCCAGCTCACCGACTTTTGGGGAAATGACTGAAGCTTTCTTT
CDR3aa: CASSPTFGEMTEAFF

v_gene: TRBV5-6
d_gene: .
j_gene: TRBJ1-1
abundance: .
CDR3nt: TGTGCCAGCAGCTTGGAGGGTTTTGAAGCTTTCTTT
CDR3aa: CASSLEGFEAFF

v_gene: TRBV28
d_gene: .
j_gene: TRBJ1-2
abundance: few
CDR3nt: TGTGCCGCCAGGGGCCCCAGGGGCGGCTACACCTTC
CDR3aa: CAARGPRGGYTF